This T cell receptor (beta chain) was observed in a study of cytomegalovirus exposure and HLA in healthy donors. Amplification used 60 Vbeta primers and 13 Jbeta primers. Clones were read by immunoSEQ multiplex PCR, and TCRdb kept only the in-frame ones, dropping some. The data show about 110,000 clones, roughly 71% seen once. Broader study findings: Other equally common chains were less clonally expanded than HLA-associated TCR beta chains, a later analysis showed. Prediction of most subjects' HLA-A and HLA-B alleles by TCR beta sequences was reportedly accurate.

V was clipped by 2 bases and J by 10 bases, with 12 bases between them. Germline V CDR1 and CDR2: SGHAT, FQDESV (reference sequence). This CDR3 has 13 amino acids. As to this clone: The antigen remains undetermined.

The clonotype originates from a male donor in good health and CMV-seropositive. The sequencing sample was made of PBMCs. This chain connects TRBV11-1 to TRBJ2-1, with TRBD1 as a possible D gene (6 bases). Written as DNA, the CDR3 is TGTGCCAGCAGCTTACTGTTCGGACAGGAGCAGTTCTTC. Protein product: CASSLLFGQEQFF.